This T cell receptor (beta chain) originates from a study of cytomegalovirus exposure and HLA in healthy donors. Study-wide points: Later findings reportedly placed an Asian-associated ancestry cluster below the approximately 670-donor mean for N-insertions.

Concerning this clone: Its antigen remains unknown.

PCR primers comprised 60 Vbeta and 13 Jbeta primers. Method: immunoSEQ multiplex PCR; TCRdb's copy keeps in-frame clones and lacks some. The data show 120,000 or so clones, about 80% seen once. The CDR3 is 19 amino acids. Germline lookup yields CDR1 MRHNA and CDR2 SNTAGT. Trimming took 8 bases from V and 7 from J; bases not matched to a gene: 21. This receptor was obtained from a woman aged 50 to 60 in good health and CMV-seronegative. V gene TRBV6-4 combines with J gene TRBJ2-2; 11 nucleotides align to TRBD2. The sample consisted of PBMCs. The CDR3 protein is CASARLAGGPLDSSGELFF. The CDR3 DNA reads TGTGCCAGCGCCCGCTTAGCGGGAGGGCCTCTCGATTCCAGCGGGGAGCTGTTTTTT.